The clone carrying this TCR beta chain was counted once. Its cognate antigen is unknown. This sample was included in a study of T cell responses to AZD1222 COVID-19 vaccine. Trimming left V 4 bases short and J 3 bases short, with 13 bases between. The CDR3 covers 14 residues. Using immunoSEQ multiplex PCR, the repertoire was profiled, and TCRdb retains in-frame clones only, with some absent. The sample has fewer than 120,000 clones; around 90% are singletons. General study results and limits: It was only 6 or 7 AZD1222 recipients who were seropositive at baseline. Repertoires in all cases were sampled only once the peak T cell response had passed.

This rearrangement joins TRBV23-1 to TRBJ2-7; D is perhaps TRBD2 (5 bases). TRBV23-1 is an ORF, and what it does is uncertain. The source material was peripheral blood, sampled 28 days after the second AZD1222 dose. This TCR derives from an adult who received the AZD1222 COVID-19 vaccine. In nucleotides, the CDR3 is TGCGCCAGCAGTCCCCTGGGAGTCAACTACGAGCAGTACTTC. It codes for CASSPLGVNYEQYF.